These T cell receptor beta chains were read from a single sample in a study of cytomegalovirus exposure and HLA in healthy donors. The table came from immunoSEQ multiplex PCR; TCRdb's copy has only in-frame clones and leaves some out. The sample has about 160,000 clones, roughly 76% seen once. Sequenced material: PBMCs. Receptor source: a woman between 50 and 59 years old in good health and CMV-seronegative. Both conserved end residues are part of each CDR3. A D gene is named only where the DNA matches it firmly. Size is stated for part of the rows, as once, few or many counts, or as a class when the clone is expanded.

j_call | v_call | clone_size | d_call | cdr3_aa | cdr3_nt
TRBJ2-1 | TRBV19 | . | . | CASSILQATYNEQFF | TGTGCCAGTAGTATACTACAGGCTACCTACAATGAGCAGTTCTTC
TRBJ2-6 | TRBV7-9 | . | . | CSSSPSEGSGANVLTF | TGTTCCAGCAGCCCCTCGGAGGGCTCTGGGGCCAACGTCCTGACTTTC
TRBJ1-3 | TRBV2 | . | . | CASSATGAGNTIYF | TGTGCCAGCAGTGCCACGGGGGCTGGAAACACCATATATTTT
TRBJ2-5 | TRBV5-3 | . | TRBD2 | CARSFISGGAGETQYF | TGTGCCAGAAGCTTTATTAGCGGGGGGGCCGGGGAGACCCAGTACTTC
TRBJ2-3 | TRBV9 | . | . | CASSVGGSYGTDTQYF | TGTGCCAGCAGCGTAGGAGGTAGCTACGGCACAGATACGCAGTATTTT
TRBJ2-7 | TRBV10-3 | . | TRBD2 | CAITSGGYEQYF | TGTGCCATCACTAGCGGGGGTTACGAGCAGTACTTC
TRBJ2-5 | TRBV15 | . | TRBD1 | CATSRDLGGGTGALETQYF | TGTGCCACCAGCAGAGACCTCGGCGGTGGGACAGGGGCCCTAGAGACCCAGTACTTC
TRBJ2-7 | TRBV19 | . | . | CASSIGGLRSQQYF | TGTGCCAGTAGTATTGGAGGCCTACGATCACAGCAGTACTTC
TRBJ2-7 | TRBV29-1 | . | TRBD2 | CSVARGREQYF | TGCAGCGTGGCCCGCGGGAGAGAGCAGTACTTC
TRBJ2-1 | TRBV7-9 | . | . | CASSREGDSIRNEQFF | TGTGCCAGCAGCCGTGAAGGAGACAGTATCCGCAATGAGCAGTTCTTC
TRBJ2-7 | TRBV6-5 | . | . | CASRGVDEQYF | TGTGCCAGCAGGGGCGTCGACGAGCAGTACTTC
TRBJ2-1 | TRBV20-1 | . | . | CSAGTLNEQFF | TGCAGTGCTGGGACTTTAAATGAGCAGTTCTTC
TRBJ2-3 | TRBV11-3 | . | . | CASSLTSSTDTQYF | TGTGCCAGCAGCTTAACGAGTTCCACAGATACGCAGTATTTT
TRBJ2-7 | TRBV28 | once | TRBD2 | CASSRGLAGEDEQYF | TGTGCCAGCAGCCGAGGACTAGCGGGAGAGGACGAGCAGTACTTC
TRBJ2-1 | TRBV6-1 | . | . | CASRISGEYNEQFF | TGTGCCAGCAGGATTAGTGGAGAGTACAATGAGCAGTTCTTC
TRBJ2-1 | TRBV10-3 | . | TRBD2 | CAIMREAGGSNEQFF | TGTGCCATCATGCGGGAGGCAGGTGGCAGTAATGAGCAGTTCTTC
TRBJ2-7 | TRBV9 | . | TRBD2 | CASSGTSGIGEQYF | TGTGCCAGCAGCGGGACTAGCGGGATTGGCGAGCAGTACTTC
TRBJ1-6 | TRBV9 | few | TRBD1 | CASSPRTGTYSPLHF | TGTGCCAGCAGCCCTCGGACAGGGACTTATTCACCCCTCCACTTT
TRBJ1-3 | TRBV6-1 | few | TRBD1 | CASSDRDRRNTIYF | TGTGCCAGCAGTGACAGGGACAGGAGAAACACCATATATTTT
TRBJ1-6 | TRBV6-1 | . | . | CASADSPNSPLHF | TGTGCCAGCGCGGACAGCCCCAACTCACCCCTCCACTTT
TRBJ1-1 | TRBV5-5 | few | . | CASSSTGQLNTEAFF | TGTGCCAGCAGCTCTACGGGACAACTGAACACTGAAGCTTTCTTT
TRBJ1-2 | TRBV6-5 | . | . | CASSYSRQGIDYGYTF | TGTGCCAGCAGTTACTCGAGGCAGGGGATCGACTATGGCTACACCTTC
TRBJ1-2 | TRBV7-8 | . | TRBD1 | CASSPRTGGASYGYTF | TGTGCCAGCAGCCCAAGAACAGGGGGCGCAAGCTATGGCTACACCTTC
TRBJ1-2 | TRBV5-5 | . | TRBD1 | CASSLADRGGYTF | TGTGCCAGCAGCTTGGCCGACAGGGGTGGCTACACCTTC